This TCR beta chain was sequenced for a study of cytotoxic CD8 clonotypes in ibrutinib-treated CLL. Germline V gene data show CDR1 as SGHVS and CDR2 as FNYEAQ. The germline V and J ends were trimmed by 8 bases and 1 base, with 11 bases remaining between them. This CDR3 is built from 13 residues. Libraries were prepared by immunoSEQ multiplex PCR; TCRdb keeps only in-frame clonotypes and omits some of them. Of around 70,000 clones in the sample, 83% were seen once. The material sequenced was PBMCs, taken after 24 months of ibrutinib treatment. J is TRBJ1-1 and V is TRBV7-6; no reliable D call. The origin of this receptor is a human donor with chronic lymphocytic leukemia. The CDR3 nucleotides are TGTGCCAGCGCCCTTAGGTCGAACACTGAAGCTTTCTTT. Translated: CASALRSNTEAFF.